A selection of T cell receptor beta chains follows, all from one sample in a study of T cell changes during pregnancy in multiple sclerosis. Produced via immunoSEQ multiplex PCR; TCRdb's table is partial and in-frame only. This table has about 28,000 clones, about 85% appearing once. The source material was CD8+ T cells from peripheral blood mononuclear cells, sampled after pregnancy. Source of these receptors: a female donor with multiple sclerosis, enrolled in a pregnancy study. Each CDR3 is given with its conserved first and last residue. A D gene is named only where the DNA matches it firmly. Only some rows state a clone size, as once, few, many or a class for expanded clones.

J gene | V gene | D gene | clone size | CDR3 protein | CDR3 DNA
TRBJ2-7 | TRBV27 | TRBD1 | - | CASCNRGTGGCEQYF | TGTGCCAGCTGTAACCGAGGAACAGGGGGTTGCGAGCAGTACTTC
TRBJ2-7 | TRBV19 | - | - | CASRIGGNTYEQYF | TGTGCCAGTAGGATAGGAGGAAACACCTACGAGCAGTACTTC
TRBJ1-1 | TRBV7-8 | - | - | CASSLESLDKAFF | TGTGCCAGCAGCTTAGAGTCTCTAGATAAAGCTTTCTTT
TRBJ2-5 | TRBV27 | - | - | CASSWLAGETQYF | TGTGCCAGCAGTTGGCTAGCTGGGGAGACCCAGTACTTC
TRBJ1-2 | TRBV19 | - | - | CASSIVPGRPHYGYTF | TGTGCCAGTAGTATAGTCCCCGGCAGGCCACACTATGGCTACACCTTC
TRBJ1-2 | TRBV13 | - | - | CASIESGFYPYGYTF | TGTGCCAGCATTGAATCAGGGTTTTACCCCTATGGCTACACCTTC
TRBJ1-5 | TRBV6-4 | - | - | CASSEAEARAYQPQHF | TGTGCCAGCAGTGAAGCGGAGGCCAGAGCCTATCAGCCCCAGCATTTT
TRBJ2-7 | TRBV2 | - | - | CASSSDSSSYEQYF | TGTGCCAGCAGTTCGGACTCGAGCTCCTACGAGCAGTACTTC
TRBJ2-7 | TRBV4-1 | TRBD1 | - | CASSLWTGRGEQYF | TGCGCCAGCAGCCTTTGGACAGGACGGGGCGAGCAGTACTTC
TRBJ1-4 | TRBV4-3 | - | - | CASSQAEELGTTNEKLFF | TGCGCCAGCAGCCAAGCGGAGGAGCTCGGAACAACTAATGAAAAACTGTTTTTT
TRBJ2-7 | TRBV27 | - | - | CASSPDRGFYEQYF | TGTGCCAGCAGTCCCGACCGAGGCTTCTACGAGCAGTACTTC
TRBJ2-4 | TRBV9 | - | - | CASSVGGGAKNIQYF | TGTGCCAGCAGCGTAGGCGGCGGGGCCAAAAACATTCAGTACTTC
TRBJ1-2 | TRBV7-9 | - | - | CASSFAGGLGGYTF | TGTGCCAGCAGCTTCGCGGGGGGATTGGGTGGCTACACCTTC
TRBJ1-6 | TRBV27 | - | - | CASSLRAGSPLHF | TGTGCCAGCAGTTTAAGGGCGGGTTCACCCCTCCACTTT
TRBJ2-3 | TRBV7-6 | TRBD2 | - | CASSSTSGGAGTDTQYF | TGTGCCAGCAGCTCGACTAGCGGGGGGGCCGGCACAGATACGCAGTATTTT
TRBJ1-2 | TRBV21-1 | - | - | CASSLYRGPEVVYGYTF | TGTGCCAGCAGCCTATATAGAGGCCCGGAGGTCGTATATGGCTACACCTTC
TRBJ2-7 | TRBV6-1 | TRBD1 | - | CASRTTGGSSYEQYF | TGTGCCAGCAGAACGACAGGGGGGAGCTCCTACGAGCAGTACTTC
TRBJ1-4 | TRBV2 | - | - | CASSEIDRIPATNEKLFF | TGTGCCAGCAGTGAAATAGACAGGATTCCTGCAACTAATGAAAAACTGTTTTTT
TRBJ2-3 | TRBV6-4 | TRBD2 | medium-sized | CASSDGGGSTDTQYF | TGTGCCAGCAGTGACGGCGGGGGGAGCACAGATACGCAGTATTTT
TRBJ1-1 | TRBV16 | - | - | CASSQSFAGVDTEAFF | TGTGCCAGCAGCCAATCGTTTGCAGGGGTGGACACTGAAGCTTTCTTT
TRBJ1-2 | TRBV5-5 | TRBD1 | - | CASSFTGGDYGYTF | TGTGCCAGCAGCTTCACAGGGGGAGACTATGGCTACACCTTC
TRBJ2-3 | TRBV5-6 | - | - | CASSSRAELTDTQYF | TGTGCCAGCAGCTCCAGGGCCGAGCTCACAGATACGCAGTATTTT
TRBJ1-2 | TRBV28 | - | - | CASSLLVGASSYGYTF | TGTGCCAGCAGTTTACTAGTCGGCGCAAGTTCCTATGGCTACACCTTC
TRBJ2-2 | TRBV5-6 | - | - | CASSFFGGTGELFF | TGTGCCAGCAGCTTTTTCGGAGGTACCGGGGAGCTGTTTTTT
TRBJ1-2 | TRBV5-6 | TRBD1 | - | CASSLGIETGSYGYTF | TGTGCCAGCAGCTTGGGAATCGAGACAGGGTCCTATGGCTACACCTTC
TRBJ2-7 | TRBV4-1 | TRBD2 | - | CASSLRGSGGPTYEQYF | TGCGCCAGCAGCCTCCGGGGTAGCGGGGGCCCCACCTACGAGCAGTACTTC
TRBJ2-1 | TRBV9 | TRBD2 | - | CASSVSSTGTSGNEQFF | TGTGCCAGCAGCGTAAGCTCTACCGGGACTAGCGGCAATGAGCAGTTCTTC
TRBJ1-1 | TRBV9 | - | - | CASSLGGGTEAFF | TGTGCCAGCAGCTTGGGGGGGGGCACTGAAGCTTTCTTT
TRBJ1-1 | TRBV10-3 | - | - | CAISESIQGETVWLNTEAFF | TGTGCCATCAGTGAGTCGATACAGGGTGAGACCGTCTGGTTGAACACTGAAGCTTTCTTT
TRBJ2-1 | TRBV5-6 | - | - | CASSPGGYYNEQFF | TGTGCCAGCAGCCCAGGGGGGTACTACAATGAGCAGTTCTTC
TRBJ1-2 | TRBV4-1 | - | - | CASSQASGQQGYTF | TGCGCCAGCAGCCAGGCCTCCGGACAGCAAGGCTACACCTTC
TRBJ2-3 | TRBV9 | TRBD2 | - | CASSFSKGLAATDTQYF | TGTGCCAGCAGCTTCTCTAAAGGACTAGCGGCCACAGATACGCAGTATTTT
TRBJ2-1 | TRBV9 | - | - | CASSVATAGLTNEQFF | TGTGCCAGCAGCGTAGCTACGGCAGGGCTTACGAATGAGCAGTTCTTC